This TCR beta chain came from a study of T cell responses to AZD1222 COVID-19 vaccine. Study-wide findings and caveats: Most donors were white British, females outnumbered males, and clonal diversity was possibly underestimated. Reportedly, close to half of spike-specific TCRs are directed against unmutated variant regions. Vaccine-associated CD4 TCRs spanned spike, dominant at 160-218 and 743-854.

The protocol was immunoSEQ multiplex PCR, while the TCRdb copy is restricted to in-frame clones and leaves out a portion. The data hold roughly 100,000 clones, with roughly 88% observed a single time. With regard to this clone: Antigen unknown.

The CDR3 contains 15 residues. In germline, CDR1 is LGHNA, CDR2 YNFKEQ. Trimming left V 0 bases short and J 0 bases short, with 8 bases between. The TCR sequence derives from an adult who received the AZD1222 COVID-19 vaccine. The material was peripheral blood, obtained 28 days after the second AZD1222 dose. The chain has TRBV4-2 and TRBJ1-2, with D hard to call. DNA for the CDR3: TGTGCCAGCAGCCAAGAGGGGAATGCTAACTATGGCTACACCTTC. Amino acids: CASSQEGNANYGYTF.